The 19 T cell receptor beta chains presented below share a single source sample, sequenced in a study of blood T cell repertoires in COVID-19. TCRdb's copy holds only in-frame clones and misses some; the assay was immunoSEQ multiplex PCR. The table records fewer than 50,000 clones, approximately 90% of them present only once. Sequenced material: peripheral blood. The origin of the receptors is a man between 65 and 80 years old with active COVID-19.

In nucleotides, the CDR3 is TGTGCCTGGAGTAATGCGTATCTCTATGGCTACACCTTC. This sequence encodes CAWSNAYLYGYTF. The V gene is TRBV30, the J gene TRBJ1-2; D is unclear. This CDR3 contains 13 residues. V lost 2 bases and J lost 4, with 11 bases in between. From germline, CDR1 is GTSNPN and CDR2 SVGIG (reference sequence).

The chain recombines TRBV6-5 with TRBJ1-1; D not certain. This CDR3 has 13 amino acids. Trimming pared 0 bases from V and 2 bases from J, leaving 4 bases between. Germline-derived CDR1 and CDR2 are MNHEY and SVGAGI. The CDR3 region is CASSYSSNTEAFF. CDR3 nucleotide sequence: TGTGCCAGCAGTTACTCGAGTAACACTGAAGCTTTCTTT.

The V and J genes are TRBV28 and TRBJ1-5; a possible D gene is TRBD1 (5 bases). CDR3 length: 14 residues. CDR1 is MDHEN and CDR2 is SYDVKM in the germline V gene. The V end was cut by 5 bases, the J end by 7 bases, with 15 bases between. CDR3 in DNA: TGTGCCAGCAGTCCCTTAGGGGCGAGGCAGCCCCAGCATTTT. Its translation is CASSPLGARQPQHF.

CDR3 amino acids: CASSPTGTNNEQFF. CDR3 sequence (DNA): TGTGCCAGCAGCCCCACCGGGACTAACAATGAGCAGTTCTTC. The chain links TRBV6-2 or TRBV6-3 to TRBJ2-1; 7 bases align to TRBD2. Germline trimming cut 6 bases from V and 5 bases from J; bases unmatched to any gene: 7. The germline gives CDR1 MNHEY, CDR2 SVGEGT. The CDR3 covers 14 residues.

The rearrangement joins TRBV29-1 to TRBJ1-2; D call uncertain. The ends were cut back, 4 bases at V and 4 bases at J, with 19 bases in the middle. The CDR3 sequence is 15 residues long. Per the germline V gene, CDR1 is SQVTM and CDR2 is ANQGSEA. CDR3 sequence: CSVGQGEGNPYGYTF. CDR3 in DNA: TGCAGCGTTGGACAAGGCGAGGGCAACCCCTATGGCTACACCTTC.

V usage is TRBV30 and J usage is TRBJ1-6; D not certain. The CDR3 contains 15 residues. Germline lookup yields CDR1 GTSNPN and CDR2 SVGIG (reference sequence). V was trimmed by 0 bases and J by 4 bases, leaving 10 bases between them. The CDR3 DNA sequence: TGTGCCTGGAGTGTACAGACCGGATATAATTCACCCCTCCACTTT. This sequence encodes CAWSVQTGYNSPLHF.

The gene calls are TRBV6-6 and TRBJ1-4; 10 bases are a match to TRBD1. The CDR3 is made up of 16 amino acids. J lost 8 bases, V lost 0 bases, and 6 bases had no gene match. The germline gives CDR1 MNHNY, CDR2 SVGAGI (reference sequence). DNA for the CDR3: TGTGCCAGCAGTTACTCGTGGACAGGGGGAGGCGAAAAACTGTTTTTT. Its protein is CASSYSWTGGGEKLFF.

The genes are TRBV25-1 and TRBJ1-2; a possible D gene is TRBD1 (5 bases). Germline V gene lookup returns CDR1 MGHDK and CDR2 SYGVNS. Between the trimmed V and J ends, which lost 8 bases and 6 bases, there was a span of 16 bases. CDR3 size: 13 residues. CDR3 bases: TGTGCCAGCTCCTGGGGGGGGGTGGATGGCTACACCTTC. As protein: CASSWGGVDGYTF.

V is TRBV28 and J is TRBJ1-2; maybe TRBD1 (6 bases). Germline assignment: CDR1 MDHEN and CDR2 SYDVKM. Between the trimmed V and J ends, which lost 6 bases and 4 bases, there was a span of 12 bases. The CDR3 runs to 13 residues. CDR3 residues: CASRLTGPYGYTF. CDR3 nucleotides: TGTGCCAGCAGGTTGACAGGTCCCTATGGCTACACCTTC.

V usage is TRBV24-1 and J usage is TRBJ2-3; 7 bases line up with TRBD1. The length of the CDR3 is 13 residues. Germline V gene lookup returns CDR1 KGHDR and CDR2 SFDVKD. V dropped 3 bases and J dropped 5; count of bases not matched to a gene: 1. CDR3 sequence: CATSDRGRDTQYF. The DNA for the CDR3 is TGTGCCACCAGTGATAGGGGGCGAGATACGCAGTATTTT.

Note on this clone: The junction and the germline gene differ at one end; a read error may be behind it. The chain combines TRBV7-2 with TRBJ1-4; D not resolved. The CDR3 is made up of 13 amino acids. Germline assignment: CDR1 SGHTA and CDR2 FQGNSA. The CDR3 sequence: CASRLGANEKLFF. The CDR3 bases are TGTGCCAGCAGGTTAGGCGCCAATGAAAAACTGTTTTTT.

This clone has only a few counts. V gene TRBV7-8 combines with J gene TRBJ1-4; no reliable D call. This CDR3 contains 15 residues. Germline values: CDR1 SGHVS, CDR2 FQNEAQ. The germline V and J ends were trimmed by 3 bases and 11 bases, with 19 bases remaining between them. DNA of the CDR3: TGTGCCAGCAGCTTTTCTTCGACGGGTTCGGTGAAACTGTTTTTT. Protein sequence: CASSFSSTGSVKLFF.

The chain combines TRBV18 with TRBJ1-1, with 8 bases that match TRBD1. This CDR3 is 14 amino acids long. The germline V gene encodes CDR1 KGHSH and CDR2 LQKENI. J lost 6 bases, V lost 3 bases, and 6 bases had no gene match. The CDR3 nucleotides read TGTGCCAGCTCACCCCCAGGGGGCATCTCTGAAGCTTTCTTT. It encodes CASSPPGGISEAFF.

The chain is built from TRBV4-1 and TRBJ1-5; D call uncertain. The CDR3 is 22 amino acids. Trimming cost V 2 bases and J 4 bases, with 33 bases left between them. CDR1 MGHRA and CDR2 YSYEKL come from the germline V gene. The CDR3 reads CASSQKPPPTLTSPPANQPQHF. The CDR3 DNA reads as TGCGCCAGCAGCCAAAAGCCCCCGCCCACTTTGACATCGCCGCCGGCTAATCAGCCCCAGCATTTT.

The gene calls are TRBV29-1 and TRBJ1-2; D remains ambiguous. CDR1 and CDR2 (germline): SQVTM, ANQGSEA. Trimming stripped 0 bases from V and 4 bases from J, with 9 bases between. This CDR3 spans 13 amino acids. CDR3 loop: CSVEDGNPYGYTF. For the CDR3, the DNA is TGCAGCGTTGAAGACGGGAATCCCTATGGCTACACCTTC.

This rearrangement joins TRBV27 to TRBJ2-2, with 7 positions matching TRBD1. The CDR3 spans 15 residues. With 6 bases clipped from V and 4 bases from J, the junction kept 8 bases outside the gene matches. Germline V gene lookup returns CDR1 MNHEY and CDR2 SMNVEV (reference sequence). Here the CDR3 DNA reads TGTGCCAGCAGCCGGGGACAGCTCGGCACCGGGGAGCTGTTTTTT. This encodes CASSRGQLGTGELFF.

The chain combines TRBV9 with TRBJ1-2, with a tentative D call TRBD1 (6 bases). This CDR3 has 13 amino acids. V was clipped by 3 bases and J by 2 bases, with 8 bases between them. Germline V gives CDR1 SGDLS, CDR2 YYNGEE. CDR3 sequence (DNA): TGTGCCAGCAGCGGACAGGCAAACTATGGCTACACCTTC. Translation: CASSGQANYGYTF.

This clone was recorded only once. The chain has TRBV9 and TRBJ2-2; TRBD2 matches at 9 bases. The CDR3 totals 17 residues. V trimming: 0 bases; J trimming: 7 bases; junction bases outside the gene matches: 10. Germline CDR1 reads SGDLS; CDR2 reads YYNGEE. CDR3 nucleotide sequence: TGTGCCAGCAGCGTAGATTTGAGCGGGAGGAGAAACGGGGAGCTGTTTTTT. Translation gives CASSVDLSGRRNGELFF.

V is TRBV10-3 and J is TRBJ2-1, with TRBD2 matching 9 bases. The germline CDR1 and CDR2 sequences are ENHRY and SYGVKD. The CDR3 covers 13 residues. V was clipped by 8 bases and J by 5 bases; unmatched bases: 4. The CDR3 DNA is TGTGCCATCGGGCTAGCGGGGAACAATGAGCAGTTCTTC. It codes for CAIGLAGNNEQFF.